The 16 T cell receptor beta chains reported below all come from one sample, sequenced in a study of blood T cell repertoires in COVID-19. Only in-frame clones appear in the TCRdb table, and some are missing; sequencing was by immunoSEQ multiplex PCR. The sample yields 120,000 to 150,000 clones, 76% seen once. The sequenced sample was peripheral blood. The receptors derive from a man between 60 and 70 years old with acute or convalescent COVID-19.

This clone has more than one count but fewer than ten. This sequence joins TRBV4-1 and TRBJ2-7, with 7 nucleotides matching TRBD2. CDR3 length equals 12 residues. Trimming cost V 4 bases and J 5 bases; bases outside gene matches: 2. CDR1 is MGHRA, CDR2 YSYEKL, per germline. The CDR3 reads CASSPRGDEQYF. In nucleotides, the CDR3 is TGCGCCAGCAGCCCACGGGGGGACGAGCAGTACTTC.

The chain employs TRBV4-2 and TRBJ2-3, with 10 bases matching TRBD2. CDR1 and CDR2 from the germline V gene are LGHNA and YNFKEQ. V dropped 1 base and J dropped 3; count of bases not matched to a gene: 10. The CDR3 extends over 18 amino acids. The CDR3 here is CASSQATAGGLGTDTQYF. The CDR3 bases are TGTGCCAGCAGCCAAGCTACAGCGGGAGGGTTGGGGACAGATACGCAGTATTTT.

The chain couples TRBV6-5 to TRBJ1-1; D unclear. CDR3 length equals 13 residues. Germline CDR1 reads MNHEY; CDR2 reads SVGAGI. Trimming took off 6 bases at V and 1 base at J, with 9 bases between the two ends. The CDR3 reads CASRLQPNTEAFF. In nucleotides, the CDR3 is TGTGCCAGCAGACTTCAACCGAACACTGAAGCTTTCTTT.

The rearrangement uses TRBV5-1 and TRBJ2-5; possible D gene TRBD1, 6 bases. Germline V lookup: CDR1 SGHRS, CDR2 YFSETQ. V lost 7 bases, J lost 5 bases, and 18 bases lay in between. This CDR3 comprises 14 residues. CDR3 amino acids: CASQPHRVGETQYF. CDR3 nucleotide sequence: TGCGCCAGCCAACCACACAGGGTGGGGGAGACCCAGTACTTC.

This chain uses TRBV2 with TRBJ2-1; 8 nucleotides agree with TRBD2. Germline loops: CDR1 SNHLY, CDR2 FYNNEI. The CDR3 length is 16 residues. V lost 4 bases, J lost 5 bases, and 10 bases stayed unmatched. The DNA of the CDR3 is TGTGCCAGCAGTGGTCGACTAGCGAGGATTGACAATGAGCAGTTCTTC. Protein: CASSGRLARIDNEQFF.

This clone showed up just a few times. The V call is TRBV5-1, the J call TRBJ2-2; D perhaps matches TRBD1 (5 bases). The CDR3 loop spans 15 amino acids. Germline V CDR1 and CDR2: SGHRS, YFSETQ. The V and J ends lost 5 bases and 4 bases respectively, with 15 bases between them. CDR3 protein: CASRMGLFGTGELFF. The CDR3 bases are TGCGCCAGCAGGATGGGGCTATTCGGCACCGGGGAGCTGTTTTTT.

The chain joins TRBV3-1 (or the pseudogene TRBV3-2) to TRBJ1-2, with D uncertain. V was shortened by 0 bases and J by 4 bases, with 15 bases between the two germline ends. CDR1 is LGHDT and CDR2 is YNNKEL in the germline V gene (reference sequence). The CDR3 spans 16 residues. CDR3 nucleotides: TGTGCCAGCAGCCAAGATACACTCCAACTAGCCTATGGCTACACCTTC. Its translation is CASSQDTLQLAYGYTF.

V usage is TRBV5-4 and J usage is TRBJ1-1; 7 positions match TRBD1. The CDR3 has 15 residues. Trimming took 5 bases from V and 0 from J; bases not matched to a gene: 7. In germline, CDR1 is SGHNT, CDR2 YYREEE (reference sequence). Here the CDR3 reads CASSGDRELNTEAFF. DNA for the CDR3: TGTGCCAGCAGTGGTGACAGGGAGCTGAACACTGAAGCTTTCTTT.

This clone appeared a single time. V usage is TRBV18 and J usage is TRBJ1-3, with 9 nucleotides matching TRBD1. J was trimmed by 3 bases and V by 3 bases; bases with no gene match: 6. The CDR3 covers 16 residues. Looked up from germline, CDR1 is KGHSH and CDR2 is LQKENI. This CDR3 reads CASSPPGTGNGNTIYF. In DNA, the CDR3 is TGTGCCAGCTCACCTCCTGGGACAGGGAATGGAAACACCATATATTTT.

CDR3 DNA: TGTGCCATCAGTGAAACCTCCCCAGGCACCGGGGAGCTGTTTTTT. This sequence encodes CAISETSPGTGELFF. This chain links TRBV10-3 with TRBJ2-2; D remains unclear. The CDR3 totals 15 residues. Germline-derived CDR1 and CDR2 are ENHRY and SYGVKD. V dropped 3 bases and J dropped 4 bases, with 12 bases sitting between them.

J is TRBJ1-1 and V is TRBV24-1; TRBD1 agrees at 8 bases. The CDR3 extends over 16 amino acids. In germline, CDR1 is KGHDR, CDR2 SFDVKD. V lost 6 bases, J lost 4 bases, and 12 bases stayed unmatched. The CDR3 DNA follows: TGTGCCACCAGTCATCCACACCCGACAGGGGTCACTGAAGCTTTCTTT. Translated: CATSHPHPTGVTEAFF.

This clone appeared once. The CDR3 coding sequence is TGTGCCAGCAGTTTCTCACAGGGCGGCAATCAGCCCCAGCATTTT. Its translation is CASSFSQGGNQPQHF. The genes are TRBV27 and TRBJ1-5, with TRBD1 as a possible D gene (6 bases). V gave up 3 bases and J gave up 2 bases, with 11 bases separating them. The CDR3 has 15 amino acids. The germline V gene encodes CDR1 MNHEY and CDR2 SMNVEV (reference sequence).

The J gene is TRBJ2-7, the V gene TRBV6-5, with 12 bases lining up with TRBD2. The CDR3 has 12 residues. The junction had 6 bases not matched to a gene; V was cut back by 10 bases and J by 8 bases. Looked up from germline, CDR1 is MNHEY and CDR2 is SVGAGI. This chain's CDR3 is CATVTSGRQQYF. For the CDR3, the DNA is TGTGCCACCGTGACTAGCGGGAGACAGCAGTACTTC.

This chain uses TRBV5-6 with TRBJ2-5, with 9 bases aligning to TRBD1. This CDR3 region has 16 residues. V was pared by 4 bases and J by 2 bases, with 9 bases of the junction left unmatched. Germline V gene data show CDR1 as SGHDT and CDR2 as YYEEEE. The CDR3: CASSGRGQGQQETQYF. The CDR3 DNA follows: TGTGCCAGCAGCGGGAGGGGACAGGGCCAACAAGAGACCCAGTACTTC.

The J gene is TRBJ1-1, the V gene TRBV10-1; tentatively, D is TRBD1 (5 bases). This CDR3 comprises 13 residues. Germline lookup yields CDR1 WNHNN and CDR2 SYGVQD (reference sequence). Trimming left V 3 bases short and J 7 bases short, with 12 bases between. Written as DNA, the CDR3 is TGCGCCAGCAGTGACTCAGGGTACGGTGAAGCTTTCTTT. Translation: CASSDSGYGEAFF.

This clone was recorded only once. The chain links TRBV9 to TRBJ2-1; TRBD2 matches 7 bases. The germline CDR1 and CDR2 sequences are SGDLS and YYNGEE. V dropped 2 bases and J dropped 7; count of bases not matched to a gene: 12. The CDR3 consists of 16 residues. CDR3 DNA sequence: TGTGCCAGCAGCGTGGCTGACGGGGGAGGGCCTAATGAGCAGTTCTTC. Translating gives CASSVADGGGPNEQFF.